A selection of T cell receptor beta chains follows, all from one sample in a study of beta chain features in type 1 diabetes. Clones were read by immunoSEQ multiplex PCR, and TCRdb kept only the in-frame ones, dropping some. The table includes about 470,000 clones, roughly 30% detected once. The sequencing sample was made of naive CD4+ T cells from blood. All receptors derive from a man aged 18-30 years in good health. Both conserved end residues are part of each CDR3. The D gene is left open where the match is weak. Not every row has a clone size; where given, it reads once, few, many or a size class.

D: TRBD1
J: TRBJ1-2
size: .
length: 15
V: TRBV30
DNA: TGTGCCTGGAGGAGGCTGCAGGGGGTAGCCTATGGCTACACCTTC
CDR3: CAWRRLQGVAYGYTF

D: TRBD2
J: TRBJ2-1
size: .
length: 15
V: TRBV30
DNA: TGTGCCTGGAGTGTGCTAGCGGGAGCCTACAATGAGCAGTTCTTC
CDR3: CAWSVLAGAYNEQFF

D: .
J: TRBJ2-1
size: few
length: 15
V: TRBV11-2
DNA: TGTGCCAGCAGCTTGACAGTAGACTCCTACAATGAGCAGTTCTTC
CDR3: CASSLTVDSYNEQFF

D: .
J: TRBJ2-1
size: .
length: 16
V: TRBV4-1
DNA: TGCGCCAGCAGCCAAGATACGGGGCTGACCTACAATGAGCAGTTCTTC
CDR3: CASSQDTGLTYNEQFF

D: TRBD1
J: TRBJ2-1
size: few
length: 13
V: TRBV29-1
DNA: TGCAGCGTACTCCGGGACAGGGGCAATGAGCAGTTCTTC
CDR3: CSVLRDRGNEQFF

D: .
J: TRBJ2-2
size: .
length: 16
V: TRBV9
DNA: TGTGCCAGCAGTCTTCTCGGGACTCCGAACACCGGGGAGCTGTTTTTT
CDR3: CASSLLGTPNTGELFF

D: .
J: TRBJ2-1
size: .
length: 11
V: TRBV30
DNA: TGTGCCTGGAGGACCTACAATGAGCAGTTCTTC
CDR3: CAWRTYNEQFF

D: .
J: TRBJ2-5
size: .
length: 12
V: TRBV2
DNA: TGTGCCAGCAGTGGGACCTGGGAGACCCAGTACTTC
CDR3: CASSGTWETQYF

D: .
J: TRBJ1-1
size: few
length: 13
V: TRBV7-2
DNA: TGTGCCAGCAGCTTACGACAGAACACTGAAGCTTTCTTT
CDR3: CASSLRQNTEAFF

D: .
J: TRBJ2-5
size: .
length: 14
V: TRBV27
DNA: TGTGCCAGCAGTCCTCTACGCAGTCTAGAGACCCAGTACTTC
CDR3: CASSPLRSLETQYF

D: TRBD2
J: TRBJ2-3
size: few
length: 16
V: TRBV30
DNA: TGTGCCTGGGTAAAGACTAGCGGGAGGACTATAGATACGCAGTATTTT
CDR3: CAWVKTSGRTIDTQYF

D: .
J: TRBJ1-5
size: .
length: 12
V: TRBV15
DNA: TGTGCCACCAGCAGAGTCCATCAGCCCCAGCATTTT
CDR3: CATSRVHQPQHF

D: .
J: TRBJ1-5
size: .
length: 14
V: TRBV30
DNA: TGTGCCTGGAGTGTACGACAGAGGGGACAGCCCCAGCATTTT
CDR3: CAWSVRQRGQPQHF

D: TRBD2
J: TRBJ2-2
size: .
length: 15
V: TRBV25-1
DNA: TGTGCCAGCAGTGGGAGCGGGAGGGGGACCGGGGAGCTGTTTTTT
CDR3: CASSGSGRGTGELFF

D: TRBD1
J: TRBJ2-7
size: few
length: 14
V: TRBV7-9
DNA: TGTGCCAGCAGCTTCACAGGGGGCCCCTACGAGCAGTACTTC
CDR3: CASSFTGGPYEQYF

D: TRBD2
J: TRBJ2-1
size: .
length: 15
V: TRBV7-9
DNA: TGTGCCAGCAGCTTCGGACTAGCGGATTACAATGAGCAGTTCTTC
CDR3: CASSFGLADYNEQFF

D: .
J: TRBJ1-1
size: .
length: 14
V: TRBV30
DNA: TGTGCCTGGCGTAGGCCCTCTCGGGGCACTGAAGCTTTCTTT
CDR3: CAWRRPSRGTEAFF

D: .
J: TRBJ2-1
size: few
length: 15
V: TRBV5-6
DNA: TGTGCCAGCACCTTTGCAGGGGTTGAGAACAATGAGCAGTTCTTC
CDR3: CASTFAGVENNEQFF